This T cell receptor beta chain derives from a study of control samples from healthy donors and cancer patients. The CDR3 consists of 15 residues. The method was immunoSEQ multiplex PCR; TCRdb's version includes in-frame clones alone and lacks a portion of them. In the table there are 150,000 to 200,000 clones, approximately 92% of which are singletons. Sequenced sample: blood. The chain has TRBV21-1 and TRBJ2-2; the table calls TRBD1, which could not be checked here. TRBV21-1 is termed a pseudogene. This clonotype was sampled from a man aged 25-40 years in good health. CDR3 nucleotides: TGTGCCAGCAGCAAAGAGAGCTGGGCGACCGGGGAGCTGTTTTTT. This codes for CASSKESWATGELFF.